This T cell receptor (beta chain) stems from a study of blood T cell repertoires in COVID-19. About the study: In each case, the material was cDNA or gDNA derived from T cells, B-cell-depleted T cells, or PBMCs.

Only one count was recorded for this clone. The CDR3 is 15 residues long. Germline lookup yields CDR1 SGHDT and CDR2 YYEEEE. V was trimmed by 0 bases and J by 5 bases, leaving 11 bases between them. TCRdb keeps only in-frame clones here, not all; method: immunoSEQ multiplex PCR. Of 250,000 to 300,000 clones in the sample, approximately 82% were seen once. The chain employs TRBV5-6 and TRBJ1-4; a possible D gene is TRBD1 (5 bases). Material: peripheral blood. This TCR was sampled from a man of 80 years or more with acute or convalescent COVID-19. CDR3: CASSLGQGRNEKLFF. The CDR3, as DNA: TGTGCCAGCAGCTTGGGGCAGGGTAGAAATGAAAAACTGTTTTTT.